This TCR beta chain originates from a study of post-analysis software for immune sequencing data (dated by TCRdb to the mid-2010s). Background on the whole study: The recorded disease courses included relapsing-remitting, secondary progressive and progressive-relapsing multiple sclerosis, and some patients had no subtype annotation. The multiple sclerosis patient repertoires were compared with 10 or so previously published healthy control repertoires from donors aged about 6 to 26 years. A subset of samples was prepared in parallel using single-end sample barcoding, then pooled and co-amplified after Illumina adapter ligation. The research as a whole found: The control group was slightly older than the multiple sclerosis patient group. Normalized Chao1 diversity was significantly lower in multiple sclerosis patients than controls, suggesting substantial peripheral T-cell clonal expansion. Direct clustering with F measure revealed strong co-clustering of samples prepared in the same batch, which led to a batch-effect correction. Patients showed significantly higher frequencies than controls for a few TRBV segments, among them TRBV5-6, TRBV5-1 and TRBV20-1.

With respect to this clonotype: This clone's antigen is unknown. Nothing much larger sits one base from this clone, and base qualities are not available.

TCR beta repertoires were profiled from peripheral blood of roughly 13 young patients with multiple sclerosis to demonstrate the VDJtools post-analysis software. The multiple sclerosis patients were children and adolescents between roughly 6 and 16 years of age. Libraries came from PCR. The data were produced on an Illumina HiSeq 2500. To reduce PCR and sequencing biases, unique molecular identifiers were built into the TCR beta cDNA libraries. Roughly 0.5 million cDNA molecules were obtained per 1 to 10 million input T cells, so each molecule approximated one T cell. The same protocol used for the earlier healthy control dataset was applied to prepare and sequence the patient libraries. Samples belonging to the same batch were prepared together, multiplexed and sequenced on a shared HiSeq lane. The paper's data handling went like this. Raw barcoded reads were processed with MIGEC, and single-read molecular identifier groups were discarded before consensus assembly and CDR3 extraction. Clonotype tables were post-analysed with VDJtools, and diversity was normalized by down-sampling all datasets to the smallest sample size. Repertoire overlap clustering matched CDR3 amino acid but not nucleotide sequences to correct batch-related cross-sample contamination. The raw public reads went through TCRdb reprocessing: fastp at Q25, MiXCR clone calling, in-frame beta chains kept. A single entry per CDR3 protein holds the most common genes and DNA from its merged rows. These V and J calls rely on TCRdb rather than the paper's analysis. The table for this sample lists 500,000 to 600,000 distinct CDR3 sequences; around 47% of them were counted only once. In total, the top ten clones hold over 1.5% of the sample.

Taken from the germline V gene, the CDR1 and CDR2 loops are SNHLY and FYNNEI. Germline trimming amounts to 7 bases on V and 4 bases on J, with 8 as the count of junction bases outside the gene matches. The CDR3 has 14 amino acids, counting the end cysteine and phenylalanine. Kept here is only the CDR3 DNA, which spans 42 bases and is read in frame from base 1. The sequence joins TRBV2 to TRBJ1-1; TRBD1 matches 8 bases in the middle. Input material: blood. This sequence was found in a girl under 18 with multiple sclerosis. The CDR3 region: CASIPQGASTEAFF. The nucleotides read TGTGCCAGCATTCCCCAGGGGGCTAGCACTGAAGCTTTCTTT.